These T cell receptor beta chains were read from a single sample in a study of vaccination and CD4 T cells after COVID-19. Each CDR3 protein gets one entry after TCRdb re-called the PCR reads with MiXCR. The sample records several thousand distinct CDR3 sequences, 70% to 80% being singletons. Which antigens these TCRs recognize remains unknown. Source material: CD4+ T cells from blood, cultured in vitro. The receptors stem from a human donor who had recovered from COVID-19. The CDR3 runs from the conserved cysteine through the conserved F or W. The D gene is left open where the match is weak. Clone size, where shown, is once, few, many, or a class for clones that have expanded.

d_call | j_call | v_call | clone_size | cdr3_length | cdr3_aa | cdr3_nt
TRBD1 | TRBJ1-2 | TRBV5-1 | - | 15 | CASSPGLGQLDGYTF | TGCGCCAGCAGCCCCGGCCTGGGACAGCTCGATGGCTACACCTTC
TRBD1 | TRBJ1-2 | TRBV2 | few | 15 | CASSLKRQGADGYTF | TGTGCCAGCAGTCTCAAAAGACAGGGGGCGGATGGCTACACCTTC
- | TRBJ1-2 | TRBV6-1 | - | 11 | CASSPGYGYTF | TGTGCCAGCAGTCCGGGGTATGGCTACACCTTC
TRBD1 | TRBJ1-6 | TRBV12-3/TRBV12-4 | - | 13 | CASSGQVNSPLHF | TGTGCCAGCAGTGGACAGGTTAATTCACCCCTCCACTTT
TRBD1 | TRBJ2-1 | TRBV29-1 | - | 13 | CSGTGTGAIEQFF | TGCAGCGGTACCGGGACAGGGGCCATAGAGCAGTTCTTC
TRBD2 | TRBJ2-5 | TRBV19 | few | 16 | CASSILSSGGKETQYF | TGTGCCAGTAGTATTCTAAGTAGCGGGGGTAAAGAGACCCAGTACTTC
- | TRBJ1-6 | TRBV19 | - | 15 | CASSPGLLIESPLHF | TGTGCCAGTAGTCCAGGACTCCTAATAGAGTCACCCCTCCACTTT
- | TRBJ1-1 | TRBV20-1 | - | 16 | CSARDSAGAPNTEAFF | TGCAGTGCTAGAGATTCGGCAGGGGCCCCGAACACTGAAGCTTTCTTT
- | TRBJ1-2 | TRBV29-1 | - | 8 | CSVGGYTF | TGCAGCGTTGGGGGCTACACCTTC
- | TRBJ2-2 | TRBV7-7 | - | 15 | CASGRMTGNTGELFF | TGTGCCAGCGGCCGGATGACAGGGAACACCGGGGAGCTGTTTTTT
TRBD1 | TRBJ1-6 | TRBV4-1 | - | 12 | CASAQGADSLHF | TGCGCCAGCGCTCAGGGGGCGGATTCCCTCCACTTT
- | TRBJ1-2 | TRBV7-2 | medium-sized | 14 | CASSLDVRKGGYTF | TGTGCCAGCAGCCTCGATGTGAGGAAAGGAGGCTACACCTTC
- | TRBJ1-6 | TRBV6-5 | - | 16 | CASSHSRAGEGSPLHF | TGTGCCAGCAGTCACTCCCGGGCAGGGGAGGGATCACCCCTCCACTTT
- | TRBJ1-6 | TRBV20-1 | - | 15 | CSVRDGSSYNSPLHF | TGCAGTGTCAGGGACGGAAGCTCCTATAATTCACCCCTCCACTTT
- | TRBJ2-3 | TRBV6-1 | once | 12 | CASSETGNTQYF | TGTGCCAGCAGTGAAACGGGGAATACGCAGTATTTT
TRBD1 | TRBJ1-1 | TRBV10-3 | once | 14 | CAISERDSNTEAFF | TGTGCCATCAGTGAAAGGGACAGTAACACTGAAGCTTTCTTT
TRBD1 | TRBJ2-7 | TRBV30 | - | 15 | CAWSEKGQLSYEQYF | TGTGCCTGGAGTGAAAAGGGACAGCTCTCCTACGAGCAGTACTTC
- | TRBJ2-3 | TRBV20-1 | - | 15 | CSARDAKSATDTQYF | TGCAGTGCTAGAGATGCCAAGAGCGCCACAGATACGCAGTATTTT
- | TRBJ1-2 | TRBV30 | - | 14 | CAWATFRANYGYTF | TGTGCCTGGGCGACTTTTAGAGCTAACTATGGCTACACCTTC
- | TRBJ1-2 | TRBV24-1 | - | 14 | CATSDFGQGDGYTF | TGTGCCACCAGTGATTTCGGGCAGGGTGACGGCTACACCTTC